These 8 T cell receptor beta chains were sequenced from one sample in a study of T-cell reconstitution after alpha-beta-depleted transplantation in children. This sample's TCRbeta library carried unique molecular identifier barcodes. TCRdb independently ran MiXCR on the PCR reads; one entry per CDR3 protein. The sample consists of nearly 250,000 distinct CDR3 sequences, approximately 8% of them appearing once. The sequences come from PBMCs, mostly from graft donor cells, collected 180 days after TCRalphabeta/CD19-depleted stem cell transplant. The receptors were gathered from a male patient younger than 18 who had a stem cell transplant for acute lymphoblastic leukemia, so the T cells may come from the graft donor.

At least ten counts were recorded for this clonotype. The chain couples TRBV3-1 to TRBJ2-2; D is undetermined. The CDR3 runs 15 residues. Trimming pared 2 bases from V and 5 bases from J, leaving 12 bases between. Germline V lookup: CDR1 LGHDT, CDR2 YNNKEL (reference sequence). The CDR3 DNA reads TGTGCCAGCAGCCAATTTCCAGCGCCGACCGGGGAGCTGTTTTTT. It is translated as CASSQFPAPTGELFF.

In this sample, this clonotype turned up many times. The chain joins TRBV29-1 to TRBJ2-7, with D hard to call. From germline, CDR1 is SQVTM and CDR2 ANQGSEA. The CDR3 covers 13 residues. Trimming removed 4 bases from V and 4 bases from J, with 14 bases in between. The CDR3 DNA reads TGCAGCGTTGTCATCCCCCAGCTATACGAGCAGTACTTC. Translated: CSVVIPQLYEQYF.

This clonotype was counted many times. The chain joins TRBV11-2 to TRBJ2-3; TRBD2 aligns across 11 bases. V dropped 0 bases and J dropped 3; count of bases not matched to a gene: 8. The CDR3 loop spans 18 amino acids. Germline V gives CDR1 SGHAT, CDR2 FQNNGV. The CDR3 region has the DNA TGTGCCAGCAGCTTAGATCCGGCAGGGACTAGCGGAACAGATACGCAGTATTTT. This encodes CASSLDPAGTSGTDTQYF.

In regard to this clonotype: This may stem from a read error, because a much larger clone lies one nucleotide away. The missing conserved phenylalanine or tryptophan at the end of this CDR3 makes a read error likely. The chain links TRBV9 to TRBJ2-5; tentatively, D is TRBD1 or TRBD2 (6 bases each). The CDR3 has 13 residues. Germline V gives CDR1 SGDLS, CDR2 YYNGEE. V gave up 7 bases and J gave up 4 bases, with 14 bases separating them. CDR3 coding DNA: TGTGCCAGCGGGGGGCCCACGGTAGAGACCCAGTACTAC. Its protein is CASGGPTVETQYY.

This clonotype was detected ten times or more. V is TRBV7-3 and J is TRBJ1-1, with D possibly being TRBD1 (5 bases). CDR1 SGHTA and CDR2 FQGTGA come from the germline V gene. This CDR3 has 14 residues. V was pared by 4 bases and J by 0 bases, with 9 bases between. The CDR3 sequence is CASSSGRLNTEAFF. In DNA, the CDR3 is TGTGCCAGCAGCTCGGGACGGTTGAACACTGAAGCTTTCTTT.

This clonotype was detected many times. The DNA of the CDR3 is TGCAGCGTTGAACTAGCGGGAAGCAACAATGAGCAGTTCTTC. It is translated as CSVELAGSNNEQFF. The chain has TRBV29-1 and TRBJ2-1; 9 bases are shared with TRBD2. The CDR3 is 14 residues long. Germline CDR1 and CDR2: SQVTM and ANQGSEA. V shed 2 bases and J 5 bases; nucleotides not matched to a gene: 4.

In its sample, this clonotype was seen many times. The CDR3 is CASSLGQLNYGYTF. Here the CDR3 DNA reads TGCGCCAGCAGCTTGGGACAGTTGAACTATGGCTACACCTTC. The rearrangement uses TRBV5-1 and TRBJ1-2; tentatively, D is TRBD1 (5 bases). The CDR3 spans 14 residues. Germline V gene lookup returns CDR1 SGHRS and CDR2 YFSETQ. V gave up 0 bases and J gave up 2 bases, with 8 bases separating them. The full variable domain, its missing parts supplied by reference TRBV5-1 and TRBJ1-2, is KAGVTQTPRYLIKTRGQQVTLSCSPISGHRSVSWYQQTPGQGLQFLFEYFSETQRNKGNFPGRFSGRQFSNSRSEMNVSTLELGDSALYLCASSLGQLNYGYTFGSGTRLTVV.

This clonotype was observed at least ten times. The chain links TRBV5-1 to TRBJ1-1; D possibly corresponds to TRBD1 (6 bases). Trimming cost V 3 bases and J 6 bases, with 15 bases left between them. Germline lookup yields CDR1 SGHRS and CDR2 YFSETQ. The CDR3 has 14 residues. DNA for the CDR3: TGCGCCAGCAGCTGGGGTGAGGGGGGAGCTGAAGCTTTCTTT. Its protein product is CASSWGEGGAEAFF.